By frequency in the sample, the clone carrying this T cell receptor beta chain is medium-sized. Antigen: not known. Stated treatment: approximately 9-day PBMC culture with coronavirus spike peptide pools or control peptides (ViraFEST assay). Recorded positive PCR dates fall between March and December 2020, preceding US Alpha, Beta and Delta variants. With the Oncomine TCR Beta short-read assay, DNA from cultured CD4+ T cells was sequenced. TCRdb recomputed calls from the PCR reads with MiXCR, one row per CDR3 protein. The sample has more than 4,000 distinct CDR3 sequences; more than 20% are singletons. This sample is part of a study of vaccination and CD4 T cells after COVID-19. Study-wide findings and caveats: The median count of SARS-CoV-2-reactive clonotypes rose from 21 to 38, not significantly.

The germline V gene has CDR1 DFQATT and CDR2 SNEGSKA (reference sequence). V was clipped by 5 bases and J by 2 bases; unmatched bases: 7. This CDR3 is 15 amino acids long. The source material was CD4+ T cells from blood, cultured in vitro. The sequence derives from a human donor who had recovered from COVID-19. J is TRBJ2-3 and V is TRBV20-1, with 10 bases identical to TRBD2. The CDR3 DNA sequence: TGCAGTGCTTTGAGCGGGGGGGCGATCACAGATACGCAGTATTTT. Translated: CSALSGGAITDTQYF.